This section outlines one T cell receptor beta chain sequence together with its context. Its target is unknown. CDR1 is SNHLY and CDR2 is FYNNEI in the germline V gene. Trimming took 7 bases from V and 7 from J, leaving 11 bases between them. The length of the CDR3 is 13 residues. The sample comes from a study of T cell responses to AZD1222 COVID-19 vaccine. Study-level points and caveats: Donor demographics were predominantly white British with a female majority; clonal diversity may be underestimated. The repertoires were collected only after the peak T cell response.

The repertoire was sequenced with immunoSEQ multiplex PCR; TCRdb's copy has only in-frame clones and lacks some. The table has tens of thousands of clones, around 83% seen once. V is TRBV2 and J is TRBJ1-6; D is uncertain. Sequenced material: peripheral blood, taken on day 0 of AZD1222 vaccination. The source of this sequence is an adult in good health. The CDR3: CASTRAPNSPLHF. The CDR3 region has the DNA TGTGCCAGCACCCGGGCCCCAAATTCACCCCTCCACTTT.